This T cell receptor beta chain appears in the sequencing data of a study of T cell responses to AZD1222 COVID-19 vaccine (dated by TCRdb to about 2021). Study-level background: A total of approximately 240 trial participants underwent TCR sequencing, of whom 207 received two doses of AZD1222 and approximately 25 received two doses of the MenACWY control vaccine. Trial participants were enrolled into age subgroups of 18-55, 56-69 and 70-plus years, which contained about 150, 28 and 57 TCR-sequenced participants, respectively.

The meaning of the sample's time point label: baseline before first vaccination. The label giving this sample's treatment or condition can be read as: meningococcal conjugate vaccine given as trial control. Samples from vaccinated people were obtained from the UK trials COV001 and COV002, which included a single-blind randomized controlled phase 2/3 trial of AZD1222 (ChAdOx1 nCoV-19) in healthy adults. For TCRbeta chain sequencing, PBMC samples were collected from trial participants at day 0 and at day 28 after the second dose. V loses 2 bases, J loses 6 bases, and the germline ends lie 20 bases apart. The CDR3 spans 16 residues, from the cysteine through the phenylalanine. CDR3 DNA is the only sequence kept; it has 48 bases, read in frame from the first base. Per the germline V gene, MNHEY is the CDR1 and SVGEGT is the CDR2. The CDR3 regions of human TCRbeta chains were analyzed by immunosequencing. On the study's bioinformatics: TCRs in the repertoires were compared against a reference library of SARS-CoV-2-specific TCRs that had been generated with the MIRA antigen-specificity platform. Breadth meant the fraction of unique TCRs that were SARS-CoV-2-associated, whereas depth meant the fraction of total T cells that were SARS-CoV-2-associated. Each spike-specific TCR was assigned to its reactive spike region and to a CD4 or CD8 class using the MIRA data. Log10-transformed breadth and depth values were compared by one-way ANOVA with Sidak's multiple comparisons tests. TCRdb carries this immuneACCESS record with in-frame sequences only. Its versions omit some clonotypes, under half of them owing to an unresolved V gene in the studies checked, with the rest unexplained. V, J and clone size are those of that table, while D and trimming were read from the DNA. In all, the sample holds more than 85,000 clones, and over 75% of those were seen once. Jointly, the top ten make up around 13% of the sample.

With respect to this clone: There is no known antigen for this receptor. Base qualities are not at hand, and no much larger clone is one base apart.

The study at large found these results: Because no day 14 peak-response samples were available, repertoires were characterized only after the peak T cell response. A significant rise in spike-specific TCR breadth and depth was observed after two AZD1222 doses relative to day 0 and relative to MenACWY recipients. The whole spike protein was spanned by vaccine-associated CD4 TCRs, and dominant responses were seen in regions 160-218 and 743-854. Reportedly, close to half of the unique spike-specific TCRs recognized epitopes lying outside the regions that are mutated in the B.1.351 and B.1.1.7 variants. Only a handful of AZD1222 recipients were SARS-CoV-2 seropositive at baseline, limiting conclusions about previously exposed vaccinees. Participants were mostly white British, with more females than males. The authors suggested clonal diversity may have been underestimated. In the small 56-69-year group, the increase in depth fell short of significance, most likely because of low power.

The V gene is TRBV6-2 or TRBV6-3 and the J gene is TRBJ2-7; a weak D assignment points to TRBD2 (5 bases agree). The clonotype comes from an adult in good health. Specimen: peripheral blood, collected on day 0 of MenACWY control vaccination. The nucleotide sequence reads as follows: TGTGCCAGCAGTTACGTTGGAGGCATCCTGGTGAGCGAGCAGTACTTC. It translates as CASSYVGGILVSEQYF.